The clone carrying this T cell receptor (beta chain) was recorded only once. Original processing notes: Counts of nucleated cells, estimated from reference gene primer amplification, were obtained. TCRdb's table, derived via immunoSEQ multiplex PCR, lists solely in-frame clones and lacks some. V and J calls and clone size are copied from that table; D and trimming were computed from the DNA. The table records around 250,000 clones, around four fifths of them present only once. The data derive from a study of blood T cell repertoires in COVID-19. On the study more broadly: The United States, Italy and Spain provided the acute and convalescent COVID-19 samples. Nucleic acid was either cDNA or gDNA, and it came from T cells, B-cell-depleted T cells, or PBMCs.

Sequenced: peripheral blood. The receptor's source is a man aged 30 to 45 who had recovered from COVID-19.

In DNA form, the CDR3 reads TGCGCCAGCAGCCCCTCGACAGGGGTGGACACTGAAGCTTTCTTT. Encoded protein: CASSPSTGVDTEAFF. The genes are TRBV4-1 and TRBJ1-1, with 8 bases that match TRBD1. J was trimmed by 3 bases and V by 4 bases; bases with no gene match: 7. Germline CDR1 reads MGHRA; CDR2 reads YSYEKL. The CDR3 length is 15 residues.